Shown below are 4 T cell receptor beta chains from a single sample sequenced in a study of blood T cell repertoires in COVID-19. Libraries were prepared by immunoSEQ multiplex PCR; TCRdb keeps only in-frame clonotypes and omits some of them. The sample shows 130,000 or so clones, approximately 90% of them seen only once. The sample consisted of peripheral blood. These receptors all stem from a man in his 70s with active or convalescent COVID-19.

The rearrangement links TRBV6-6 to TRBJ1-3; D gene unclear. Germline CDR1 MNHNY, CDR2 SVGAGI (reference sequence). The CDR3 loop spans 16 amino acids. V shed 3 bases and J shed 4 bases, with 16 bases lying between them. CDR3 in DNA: TGTGCCAGCAGTTATCCGGAGGGCGACTCAGGAAACACCATATATTTT. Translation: CASSYPEGDSGNTIYF.

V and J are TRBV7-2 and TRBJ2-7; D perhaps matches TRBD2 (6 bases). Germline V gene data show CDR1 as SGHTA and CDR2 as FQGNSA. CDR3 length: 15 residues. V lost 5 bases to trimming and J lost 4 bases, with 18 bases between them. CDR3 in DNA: TGTGCCAGCAGCCTATCCTTCCGGGAGAGTTACGAGCAGTACTTC. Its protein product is CASSLSFRESYEQYF. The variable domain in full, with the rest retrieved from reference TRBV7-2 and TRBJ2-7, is GAGVSQSPSNKVTEKGKDVELRCDPISGHTALYWYRQSLGQGLEFLIYFQGNSAPDKSGLPSDRFSAERTGGSVSTLTIQRTQQEDSAVYLCASSLSFRESYEQYFGPGTRLTVT.

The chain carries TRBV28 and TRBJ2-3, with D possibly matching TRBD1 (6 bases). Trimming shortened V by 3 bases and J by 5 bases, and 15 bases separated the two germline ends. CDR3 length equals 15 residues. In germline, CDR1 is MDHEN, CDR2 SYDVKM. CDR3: CASSFVGTPGDTQYF. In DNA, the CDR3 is TGTGCCAGCAGTTTCGTTGGGACACCTGGAGATACGCAGTATTTT.

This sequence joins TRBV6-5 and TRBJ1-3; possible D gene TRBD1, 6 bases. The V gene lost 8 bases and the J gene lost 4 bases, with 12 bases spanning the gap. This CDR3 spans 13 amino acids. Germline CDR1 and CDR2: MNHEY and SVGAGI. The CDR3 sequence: CASRRTEGNTIYF. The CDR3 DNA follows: TGTGCCAGCCGAAGGACAGAAGGAAACACCATATATTTT.